This TCR beta chain appears in the sequencing data of a study of blood T cell repertoires in COVID-19. Study information: Samples came from the United States, Italy and Spain, spanning acute and convalescent COVID-19. From T cells, B-cell-depleted T cells, or PBMCs came the material, which was cDNA or gDNA.

Per the original methods: It was from reference gene primer amplification that nucleated cell counts were estimated. The assay was immunoSEQ multiplex PCR, and TCRdb's table has in-frame clones only and misses some. For V, J and clone size, that table is used; D and trimming come from the DNA. The table shows 200,000 to 250,000 clones, with around four fifths occurring only once. The CDR3 consists of 17 residues. V was pared by 4 bases and J by 5 bases, with 25 bases between. From germline, CDR1 is SGHRS and CDR2 YFSETQ. Sequences were obtained from peripheral blood. V and J are TRBV5-1 and TRBJ2-7; possible D gene TRBD1, 5 bases. The receptor was isolated from a woman in her 70s with active or convalescent COVID-19. For the CDR3, the DNA is TGCGCCAGCAGCACGGGCCCCAGGGTTGGAGAACCAAACGAGCAGTACTTC. It yields the protein CASSTGPRVGEPNEQYF.